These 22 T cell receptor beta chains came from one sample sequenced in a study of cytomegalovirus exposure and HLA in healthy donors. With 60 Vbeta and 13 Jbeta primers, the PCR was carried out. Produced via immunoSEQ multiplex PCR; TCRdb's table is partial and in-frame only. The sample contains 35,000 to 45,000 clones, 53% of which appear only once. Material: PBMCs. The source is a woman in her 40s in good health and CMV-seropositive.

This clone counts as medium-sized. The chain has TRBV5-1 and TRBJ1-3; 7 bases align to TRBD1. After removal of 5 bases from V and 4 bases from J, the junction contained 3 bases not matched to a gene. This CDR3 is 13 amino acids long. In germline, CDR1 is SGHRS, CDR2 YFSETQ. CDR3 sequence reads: CASSSDRGNTIYF. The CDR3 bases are TGCGCCAGCAGTTCGGACAGGGGAAACACCATATATTTT.

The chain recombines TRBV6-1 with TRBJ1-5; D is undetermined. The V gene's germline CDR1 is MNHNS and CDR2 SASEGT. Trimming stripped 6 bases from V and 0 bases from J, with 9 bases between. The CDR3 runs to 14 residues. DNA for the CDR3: TGTGCCAGCAGCGCGGGTTATAGCAATCAGCCCCAGCATTTT. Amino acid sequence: CASSAGYSNQPQHF.

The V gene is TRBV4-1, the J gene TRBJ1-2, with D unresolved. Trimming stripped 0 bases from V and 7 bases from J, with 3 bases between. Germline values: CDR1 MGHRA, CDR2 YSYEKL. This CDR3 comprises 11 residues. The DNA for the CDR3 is TGCGCCAGCAGCCAAGACTCTGGCTACACCTTC. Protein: CASSQDSGYTF.

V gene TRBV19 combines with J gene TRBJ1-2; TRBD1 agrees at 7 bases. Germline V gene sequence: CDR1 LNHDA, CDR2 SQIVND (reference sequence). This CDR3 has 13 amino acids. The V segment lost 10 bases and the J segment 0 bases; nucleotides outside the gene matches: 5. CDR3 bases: TGTGCCATTTCGACAGGGCCTAACTATGGCTACACCTTC. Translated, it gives CAISTGPNYGYTF.

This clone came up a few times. The CDR3 DNA is TGTGCCAGCAGCTGGAAGCTAGCGGGGGGAGATACGCAGTATTTT. As protein: CASSWKLAGGDTQYF. The gene calls are TRBV7-7 and TRBJ2-3; 11 bases map to TRBD2. Germline CDR1 is SSHAT and CDR2 is FNYEAQ (reference sequence). V lost 4 bases and J lost 5; bases outside the gene matches: 5. CDR3 length: 15 residues.

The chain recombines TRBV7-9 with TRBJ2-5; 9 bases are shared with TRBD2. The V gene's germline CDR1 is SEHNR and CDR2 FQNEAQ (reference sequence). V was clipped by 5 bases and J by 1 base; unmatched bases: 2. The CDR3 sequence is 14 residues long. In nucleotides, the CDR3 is TGTGCCAGCAGCCTGACTAGCGGCCAAGAGACCCAGTACTTC. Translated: CASSLTSGQETQYF.

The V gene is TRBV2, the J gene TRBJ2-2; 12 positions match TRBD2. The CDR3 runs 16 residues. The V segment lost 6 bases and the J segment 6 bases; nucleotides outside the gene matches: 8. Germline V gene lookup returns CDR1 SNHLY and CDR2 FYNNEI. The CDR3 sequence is CASRVLAGGQAGELFF. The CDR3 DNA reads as TGTGCCAGCAGGGTTCTAGCGGGGGGGCAGGCCGGGGAGCTGTTTTTT.

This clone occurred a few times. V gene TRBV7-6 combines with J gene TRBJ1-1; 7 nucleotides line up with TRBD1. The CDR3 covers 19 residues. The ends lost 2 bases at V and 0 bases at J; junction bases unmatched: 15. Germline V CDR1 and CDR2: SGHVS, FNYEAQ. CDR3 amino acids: CASSLPGQGDLLMNTEAFF. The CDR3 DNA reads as TGTGCCAGCAGCTTACCCGGCCAGGGGGACCTTTTAATGAACACTGAAGCTTTCTTT.

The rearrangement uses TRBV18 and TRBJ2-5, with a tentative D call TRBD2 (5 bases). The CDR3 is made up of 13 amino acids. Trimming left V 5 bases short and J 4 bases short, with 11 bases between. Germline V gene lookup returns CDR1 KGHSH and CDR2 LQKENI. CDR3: CASSANGRETQYF. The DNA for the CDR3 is TGTGCCAGCTCAGCCAATGGGAGAGAGACCCAGTACTTC.

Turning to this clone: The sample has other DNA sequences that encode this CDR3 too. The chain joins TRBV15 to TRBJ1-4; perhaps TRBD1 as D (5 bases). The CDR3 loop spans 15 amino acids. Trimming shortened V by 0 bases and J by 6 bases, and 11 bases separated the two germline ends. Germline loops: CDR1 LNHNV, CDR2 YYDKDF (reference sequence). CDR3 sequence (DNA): TGTGCCACCAGCAGAGATCGGGGGTGGGATGAAAAACTGTTTTTT. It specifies CATSRDRGWDEKLFF.

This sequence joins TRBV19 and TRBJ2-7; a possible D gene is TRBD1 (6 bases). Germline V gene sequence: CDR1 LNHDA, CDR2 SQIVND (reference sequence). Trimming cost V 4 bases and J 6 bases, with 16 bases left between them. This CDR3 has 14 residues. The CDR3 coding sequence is TGTGCCAGTAGTAGGCCTGAGGACAGTTCCGAGCAGTACTTC. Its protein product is CASSRPEDSSEQYF.

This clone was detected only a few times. The CDR3 DNA is TGTGCTAGTGGTTTTGTCGGGGATTCACCCCTCCACTTT. Protein: CASGFVGDSPLHF. The genes are TRBV12-5 and TRBJ1-6; D remains unclear. Trimming shortened V by 3 bases and J by 8 bases, and 8 bases separated the two germline ends. CDR1 is LGHNT and CDR2 is FRNRAP in the germline V gene. There are 13 residues in the CDR3.

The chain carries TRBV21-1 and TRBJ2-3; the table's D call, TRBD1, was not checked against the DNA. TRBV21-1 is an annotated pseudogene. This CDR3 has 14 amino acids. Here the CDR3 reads CASSFRQGGDTQYF. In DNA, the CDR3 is TGTGCCAGCAGCTTCCGACAGGGTGGCGATACGCAGTATTTT.

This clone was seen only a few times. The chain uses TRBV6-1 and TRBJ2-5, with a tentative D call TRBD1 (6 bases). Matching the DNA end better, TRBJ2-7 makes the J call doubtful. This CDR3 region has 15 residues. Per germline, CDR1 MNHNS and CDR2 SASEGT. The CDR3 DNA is TGTGCCAGCAGTGAACTCCTCACAGGGTCCTACGAGCAGTACTTC. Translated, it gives CASSELLTGSYEQYF.

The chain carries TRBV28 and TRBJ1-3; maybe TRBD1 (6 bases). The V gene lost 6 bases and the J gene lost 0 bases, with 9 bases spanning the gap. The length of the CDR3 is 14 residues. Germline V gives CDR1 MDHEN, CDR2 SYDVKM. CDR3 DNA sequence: TGTGCCAGCAGGACAGGTCACTCTGGAAACACCATATATTTT. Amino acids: CASRTGHSGNTIYF.

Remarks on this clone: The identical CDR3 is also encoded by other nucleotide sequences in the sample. The CDR3 DNA reads as TGTGCCAGCAGCCCAACTGGAGGGGATTCACCCCTCCACTTT. It specifies CASSPTGGDSPLHF. The gene calls are TRBV25-1 and TRBJ1-6; D is possibly TRBD1 (5 bases). Germline CDR1 MGHDK, CDR2 SYGVNS. The CDR3 covers 14 residues. V lost 6 bases, J lost 8 bases, and 14 bases lay in between.

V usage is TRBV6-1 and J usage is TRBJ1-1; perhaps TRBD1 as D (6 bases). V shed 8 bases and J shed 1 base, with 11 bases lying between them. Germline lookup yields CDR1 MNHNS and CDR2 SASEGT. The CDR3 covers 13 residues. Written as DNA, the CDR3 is TGTGCCAGCGGGGACACCCCGAACACTGAAGCTTTCTTT. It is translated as CASGDTPNTEAFF.

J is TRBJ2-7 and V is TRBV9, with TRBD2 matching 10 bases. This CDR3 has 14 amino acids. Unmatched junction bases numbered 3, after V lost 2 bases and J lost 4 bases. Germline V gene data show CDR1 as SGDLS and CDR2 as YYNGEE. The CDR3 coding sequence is TGTGCCAGCAGCGTTGAGACTAGCGGGTACGAGCAGTACTTC. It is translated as CASSVETSGYEQYF.

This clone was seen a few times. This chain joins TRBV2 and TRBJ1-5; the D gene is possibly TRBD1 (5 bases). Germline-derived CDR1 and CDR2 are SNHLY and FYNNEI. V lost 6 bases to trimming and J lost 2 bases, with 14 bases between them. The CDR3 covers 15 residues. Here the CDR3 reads CASSRESLGNQPQHF. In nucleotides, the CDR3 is TGTGCCAGCAGCAGGGAATCCTTAGGCAATCAGCCCCAGCATTTT.

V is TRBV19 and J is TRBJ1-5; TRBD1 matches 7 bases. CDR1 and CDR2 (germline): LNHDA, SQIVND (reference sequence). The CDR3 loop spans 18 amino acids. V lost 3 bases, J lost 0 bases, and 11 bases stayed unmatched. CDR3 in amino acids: CASSIWRTGLPSNQPQHF. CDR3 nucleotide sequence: TGTGCCAGTAGTATTTGGAGGACAGGCTTACCTAGCAATCAGCCCCAGCATTTT.

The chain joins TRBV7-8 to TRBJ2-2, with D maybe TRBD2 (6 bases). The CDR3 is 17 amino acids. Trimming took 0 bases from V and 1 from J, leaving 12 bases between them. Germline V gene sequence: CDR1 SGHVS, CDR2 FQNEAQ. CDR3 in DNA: TGTGCCAGCAGCTTAGCCCCGGGACTGGTGAACACCGGGGAGCTGTTTTTT. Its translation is CASSLAPGLVNTGELFF.

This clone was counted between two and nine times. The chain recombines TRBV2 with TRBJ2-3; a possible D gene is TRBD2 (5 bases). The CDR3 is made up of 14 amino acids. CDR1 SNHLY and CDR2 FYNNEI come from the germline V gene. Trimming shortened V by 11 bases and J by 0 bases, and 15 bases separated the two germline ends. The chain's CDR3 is CAVAGSPSTDTQYF. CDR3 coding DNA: TGTGCCGTCGCGGGCTCCCCGAGCACAGATACGCAGTATTTT.